The next 21 T cell receptor beta chains were all read from a single sample in a study of molecular identifiers for immune sequencing clone quantification. TCRdb re-analysed the PCR reads in MiXCR, keeping a single row per CDR3 protein. The table has roughly 320,000 distinct CDR3 sequences, roughly a quarter seen once. What was sequenced was naive CD8+ T cells from blood, with Jurkat cell RNA spiked in. Stated subset: FACS-sorted CD8+CD4-CCR7+CD45RA+ naive T cells. All receptors come from a human donor in good health. Some libraries in this study had Jurkat cell RNA spiked in.

The V call is TRBV12-3 or TRBV12-4, the J call TRBJ2-5, with a possible D match to TRBD2 (6 bases). The CDR3 spans 13 residues. V gave up 0 bases and J gave up 4 bases, with 6 bases separating them. CDR3 region: CASSLARGETQYF. The CDR3 nucleotides read TGTGCCAGCAGTTTAGCGCGGGGAGAGACCCAGTACTTC.

This clonotype has a handful of counts. The rearrangement uses TRBV25-1 and TRBJ1-1; 9 bases map to TRBD1. Germline values: CDR1 MGHDK, CDR2 SYGVNS. The CDR3 sequence is 15 residues long. J lost 4 bases, V lost 4 bases, and 7 bases had no gene match. The DNA of the CDR3 is TGTGCCAGCAGTGTCTTCGGGACAGGGCTCACTGAAGCTTTCTTT. This gives the protein CASSVFGTGLTEAFF.

A word on this clonotype: A clone one base away is much larger, so this may be a read error. This rearrangement joins TRBV6-5 to TRBJ2-7, with 7 bases that match TRBD1. This CDR3 contains 14 residues. Germline values: CDR1 MNHEY, CDR2 SVGAGI. Trimming at V came to 8 bases and at J to 1 base, leaving 8 bases not matched to a gene. CDR3 amino acids: CASGFGTASYEQYF. The CDR3, as DNA: TGTGCCAGCGGTTTCGGGACAGCTTCCTACGAGCAGTACTTC.

This clonotype was counted a few times. The chain recombines TRBV13 with TRBJ2-2; D may be TRBD2 (6 bases). The CDR3 loop spans 17 amino acids. Deletions cut 4 bases from V and 4 bases from J, with 19 bases between. Looked up from germline, CDR1 is PRHDT and CDR2 is FYEKMQ (reference sequence). DNA for the CDR3: TGTGCCAGCAGCTCCGATCTTCGGGAGCCGGGCACCGGGGAGCTGTTTTTT. Encoded protein: CASSSDLREPGTGELFF.

The chain combines TRBV11-2 with TRBJ1-4, with TRBD1 as a possible D gene (5 bases). CDR3 length: 12 amino acids. Looked up from germline, CDR1 is SGHAT and CDR2 is FQNNGV. The germline V and J ends were trimmed by 6 bases and 8 bases, with 10 bases remaining between them. In DNA form, the CDR3 reads TGTGCCAGCAGTATAAGGGACGAAAAACTGTTTTTT. Translated: CASSIRDEKLFF.

With respect to this clonotype: A single base separates this from a much larger clone, so it may be a read error. V is TRBV7-9 and J is TRBJ2-7; D uncertain. V was pared by 0 bases and J by 1 base, with 13 bases between. Germline values: CDR1 SEHNR, CDR2 FQNEAQ (reference sequence). The CDR3 sequence is 16 residues long. CDR3 coding DNA: TGTGCCAGCAGCTTAGCGCTCGGTACCCTTTCCTACGAGCAGTACTTC. It codes for CASSLALGTLSYEQYF.

Regarding this clonotype: This clone may be a read error of a much larger clone one base away. This chain connects TRBV21-1 to TRBJ1-5; whether TRBD1, the table's D call, matches the DNA was not checked. TRBV21-1 is deemed a pseudogene. The CDR3 runs to 17 residues. The CDR3 is CASSRPYRVTFGQPQHF. DNA of the CDR3: TGTGCCAGCAGCAGACCGTACAGGGTTACTTTCGGGCAGCCCCAGCATTTT.

Ten or more counts support this clonotype. The chain has TRBV20-1 and TRBJ2-7; 7 bases agree with TRBD1. The V gene end was trimmed by 3 bases and the J gene end by 4 bases; junction bases not matched to a gene: 6. The CDR3 runs to 13 residues. Looked up from germline, CDR1 is DFQATT and CDR2 is SNEGSKA (reference sequence). CDR3 protein: CSASGRGSYEQYF. DNA of the CDR3: TGCAGTGCTAGCGGCAGGGGGTCGTACGAGCAGTACTTC.

This clonotype was found once. A much larger clonotype is one base distant, so this may be a read error. The chain joins TRBV7-9 to TRBJ1-1; D gene ambiguous. CDR1 is SEHNR and CDR2 is FQNEAQ in the germline V gene (reference sequence). With 0 bases removed from V and 3 bases from J, the gap between germline ends came to 14 bases. The CDR3 is 16 residues long. The CDR3 coding sequence is TGTGCCAGCAGCTTAGCGGGAAGATCCCCGCACACTGAAGCTTTCTTT. Translation: CASSLAGRSPHTEAFF.

Comment on this clonotype: A much larger clone differs by one base, so this may be a read error. The chain recombines TRBV29-1 with TRBJ2-7, with 7 bases fitting TRBD1. Germline V gene sequence: CDR1 SQVTM, CDR2 ANQGSEA. The J segment lost 2 bases and the V segment lost 2 bases, leaving 6 bases of the junction unmatched. The CDR3 is 14 amino acids. CDR3 DNA: TGCAGCGTTGAAAGGGGGCGCAGACCCTACGAGCAGTACTTC. Protein product: CSVERGRRPYEQYF.

As for this clonotype: It may be a read error: a sequence one base away is much more abundant. The V gene is TRBV28, the J gene TRBJ2-7, with D possibly being TRBD1 (5 bases). The ends were cut back, 6 bases at V and 3 bases at J, with 15 bases in the middle. Germline assignment: CDR1 MDHEN and CDR2 SYDVKM. This CDR3 has 14 residues. In DNA form, the CDR3 reads TGTGCCAGCAGCTACAACAGGAGCGACTACGAGCAGTACTTC. It encodes CASSYNRSDYEQYF. Together with reference TRBV28 and TRBJ2-7, the CDR3 gives the full variable domain: DVKVTQSSRYLVKRTGEKVFLECVQDMDHENMFWYRQDPGLGLRLIYFSYDVKMKEKGDIPEGYSVSREKKERFSLILESASTNQTSMYLCASSYNRSDYEQYFGPGTRLTVT.

This clonotype was counted at least ten times. The chain couples TRBV7-2 to TRBJ2-7; either TRBD1 or TRBD2 may fit D (5 bases each). V lost 5 bases and J 3 bases, leaving 17 bases between the germline ends. The CDR3 is made up of 15 amino acids. Germline V gives CDR1 SGHTA, CDR2 FQGNSA. The CDR3 DNA reads TGTGCCAGCAGCCTCGGGGCAGGGCCGTTCTACGAGCAGTACTTC. Amino acid sequence: CASSLGAGPFYEQYF. The full variable domain, rest sourced from reference TRBV7-2 and TRBJ2-7, is GAGVSQSPSNKVTEKGKDVELRCDPISGHTALYWYRQSLGQGLEFLIYFQGNSAPDKSGLPSDRFSAERTGGSVSTLTIQRTQQEDSAVYLCASSLGAGPFYEQYFGPGTRLTVT.

This clonotype was observed a handful of times. This sequence joins TRBV27 and TRBJ1-2; weak D call: TRBD1 (5 bases). V lost 4 bases to trimming and J lost 3 bases, with 18 bases between them. In germline, CDR1 is MNHEY, CDR2 SMNVEV (reference sequence). The CDR3 runs 16 residues. The CDR3 sequence: CASSSLSRALDYGYTF. Written as DNA, the CDR3 is TGTGCCAGCAGTTCTTTGTCCAGGGCGTTAGACTATGGCTACACCTTC.

The rearrangement joins TRBV14 to TRBJ2-7; a weak D match, TRBD2 (6 bases). The length of the CDR3 is 14 residues. CDR1 is SGHDN and CDR2 is FVKESK in the germline V gene. Trimming took 5 bases from V and 2 from J, leaving 13 bases between them. The CDR3 region is CASSSLTGAYEQYF. CDR3 in DNA: TGTGCCAGCAGCTCGTTAACGGGGGCCTACGAGCAGTACTTC.

This clonotype was detected a few times. V usage is TRBV12-3 or TRBV12-4 and J usage is TRBJ1-1; D perhaps matches TRBD1 (5 bases). This CDR3 region has 13 residues. Trimming shortened V by 5 bases and J by 6 bases, and 13 bases separated the two germline ends. The CDR3 here is CASSLLGGAEAFF. CDR3 bases: TGTGCCAGCAGTCTCCTTGGGGGGGCTGAAGCTTTCTTT.

This clonotype turned up a few times. The gene calls are TRBV12-3 or TRBV12-4 and TRBJ1-5, with D tentatively TRBD1 (5 bases). The CDR3 has 16 residues. Trimming stripped 6 bases from V and 0 bases from J, with 15 bases between. The CDR3 loop reads CASSPGGPHSNQPQHF. The CDR3 DNA follows: TGTGCCAGCAGCCCCGGGGGACCTCATAGCAATCAGCCCCAGCATTTT.

There are many counts of this clonotype. CDR3 nucleotide sequence: TGTGCCAGCAGCGAGGACACCTACGAGCAGTACTTC. Protein sequence: CASSEDTYEQYF. The rearrangement links TRBV7-9 to TRBJ2-7, with D perhaps TRBD1 (5 bases). V was trimmed by 5 bases and J by 2 bases, leaving 7 bases between them. Germline V lookup: CDR1 SEHNR, CDR2 FQNEAQ (reference sequence). The CDR3 length is 12 residues.

This clonotype came up a few times. The CDR3 nucleotides read TGTGCCAGCAGTTTGGAGAGGGGACAGGGCTTCCACGAGCAGTACTTC. Translation gives CASSLERGQGFHEQYF. The chain links TRBV28 to TRBJ2-7; TRBD1 agrees at 9 bases. V was clipped by 3 bases and J by 5 bases; unmatched bases: 11. CDR3 length: 16 amino acids. Germline loops: CDR1 MDHEN, CDR2 SYDVKM. The full variable domain, its missing parts supplied by reference TRBV28 and TRBJ2-7, is DVKVTQSSRYLVKRTGEKVFLECVQDMDHENMFWYRQDPGLGLRLIYFSYDVKMKEKGDIPEGYSVSREKKERFSLILESASTNQTSMYLCASSLERGQGFHEQYFGPGTRLTVT.

A remark on this clonotype: With a much larger clone just one base away, this may be a read error. The chain uses TRBV3-1 and TRBJ1-1; TRBD1 might be the D (5 bases). CDR3 size: 14 residues. Looked up from germline, CDR1 is LGHDT and CDR2 is YNNKEL (reference sequence). Trimming took off 8 bases at V and 8 bases at J, with 21 bases between the two ends. The DNA of the CDR3 is TGTGCCAGCGGCCCCGGGGTGGACACGGGAGAAGCTTTCTTT. Its protein product is CASGPGVDTGEAFF.

This chain links TRBV20-1 with TRBJ2-7, with D possibly TRBD2 on 6 matching bases. In germline, CDR1 is DFQATT, CDR2 SNEGSKA (reference sequence). CDR3 length: 13 residues. Trimming stripped 6 bases from V and 2 bases from J, with 14 bases between. The CDR3 here is CSAPSGPTYEQYF. The DNA for the CDR3 is TGCAGTGCCCCCAGCGGGCCCACCTACGAGCAGTACTTC.

This clonotype was recorded a few times. This chain connects TRBV3-2 to TRBJ2-3; the D call in the table, TRBD2, was not verified against the DNA. TRBV3-2 is a pseudogene segment. The CDR3 is made up of 17 amino acids. This CDR3 is CASSQDTGTSGTGTQYF. The DNA of the CDR3 is TGTGCCAGCAGCCAAGATACCGGGACTAGCGGGACGGGTACGCAGTATTTT.